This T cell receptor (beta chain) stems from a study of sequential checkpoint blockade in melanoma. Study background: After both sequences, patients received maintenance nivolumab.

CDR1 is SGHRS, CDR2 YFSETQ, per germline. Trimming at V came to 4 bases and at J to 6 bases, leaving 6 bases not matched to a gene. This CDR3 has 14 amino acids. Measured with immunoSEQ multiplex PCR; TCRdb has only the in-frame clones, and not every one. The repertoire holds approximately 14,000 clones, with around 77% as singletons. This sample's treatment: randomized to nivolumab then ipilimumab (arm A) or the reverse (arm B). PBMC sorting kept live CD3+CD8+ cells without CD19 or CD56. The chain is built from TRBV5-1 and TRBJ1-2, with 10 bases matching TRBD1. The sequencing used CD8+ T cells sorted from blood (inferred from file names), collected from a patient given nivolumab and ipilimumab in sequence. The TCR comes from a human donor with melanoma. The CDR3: CASSLRGQGHGYTF. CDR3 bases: TGCGCCAGCAGCCTACGGGGACAGGGGCATGGCTACACCTTC.